The present entry profiles one T cell receptor beta chain with its context. The data are from a study of blood T cell repertoires in COVID-19. Turning to the study itself: COVID-19 samples collected from the United States, Italy and Spain covered acute and convalescent phases. Sample material is recorded as cDNA or gDNA derived from T cells, B-cell-depleted T cells, or PBMCs.

Per the study methods: Amplification of reference gene primers was used by the study to estimate nucleated cell counts. Only in-frame clones appear in the TCRdb table, and some are missing; sequencing was by immunoSEQ multiplex PCR. The DNA gave D and trimming, while V, J and clone size come from that table. The sample lists 250,000 or so clones; 84% were seen once. Per the germline V gene, CDR1 is KGHSH and CDR2 is LQKENI. V lost 5 bases to trimming and J lost 0 bases, with 9 bases between them. The CDR3 loop spans 14 amino acids. The V and J genes are TRBV18 and TRBJ2-3; TRBD1 is a possible D gene (6 bases). Sequencing was performed on peripheral blood. This TCR was recovered from a man aged 60-69 years with acute or convalescent COVID-19. The CDR3: CASSRTDSTDTQYF. The DNA for the CDR3 is TGTGCCAGCTCAAGGACAGATAGCACAGATACGCAGTATTTT.